This T cell receptor (beta chain) came from a study of CD8 T cells in Susac syndrome. While CD8+ and CD4+ T cells were isolated negatively, TEMRA cells were enriched by FACS. Study-wide findings and caveats: The study found that Susac CD8+ clonal expansion peaked in TEMRA cells and active patients. In total CD8+ repertoires, roughly 16 Susac-specific public clones were found, and CD8+ TEMRA repertoires had about five.

The germline CDR1 and CDR2 sequences are SGHVS and FQNEAQ. Trimming at V came to 6 bases and at J to 4 bases, leaving 24 bases not matched to a gene. The length of the CDR3 is 19 residues. Random hexamers were used to reverse transcribe an amount of roughly 0.45 to 1 ug RNA. Multiplex immunoSEQ PCR targeted 54 Vbeta and 13 Jbeta TCR beta segments. TCRdb called the immunoSEQ multiplex PCR reads again in MiXCR, with one record for every CDR3 protein. The sample holds about 75,000 distinct CDR3 sequences, around 94% seen once. A note on this clonotype: Its antigen is currently unknown.

Sequences were obtained from CD8+ T cells from PBMCs. The origin of this receptor is a human donor with Susac syndrome. This sequence joins TRBV7-8 and TRBJ2-7, with 7 positions matching TRBD2. CDR3 in DNA: TGTGCCAGCAGAGCTGGAAGGGGCGTGGGGACTATAAGGAAGTACGAGCAGTACTTC. Residues: CASRAGRGVGTIRKYEQYF.